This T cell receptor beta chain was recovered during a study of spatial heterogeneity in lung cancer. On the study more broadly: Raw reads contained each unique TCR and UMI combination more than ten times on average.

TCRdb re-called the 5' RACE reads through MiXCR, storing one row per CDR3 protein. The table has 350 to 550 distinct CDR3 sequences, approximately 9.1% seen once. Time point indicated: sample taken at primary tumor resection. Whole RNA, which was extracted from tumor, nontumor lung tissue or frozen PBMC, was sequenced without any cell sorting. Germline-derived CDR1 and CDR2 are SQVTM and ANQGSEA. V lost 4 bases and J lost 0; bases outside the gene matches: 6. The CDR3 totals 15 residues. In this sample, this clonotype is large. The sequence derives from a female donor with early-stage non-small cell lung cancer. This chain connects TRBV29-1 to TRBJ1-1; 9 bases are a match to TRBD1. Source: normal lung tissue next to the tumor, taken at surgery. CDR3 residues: CSVAPGQGMNTEAFF. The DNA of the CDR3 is TGCAGCGTTGCCCCAGGACAGGGGATGAACACTGAAGCTTTCTTT.